Each of the 4 T cell receptor beta chains below was sequenced from the same sample in a study of T cell responses to AZD1222 COVID-19 vaccine. Libraries were prepared by immunoSEQ multiplex PCR; TCRdb keeps only in-frame clonotypes and omits some of them. Seen here are about 130,000 clones, around 90% observed once, and the top ten hold 1.5% to 2%. The specimen comprised peripheral blood, sampled on day 0 of AZD1222 vaccination. Every receptor here comes from an adult in good health.

This rearrangement joins TRBV6-5 to TRBJ2-1; TRBD2 matches 7 bases. Germline V gene data show CDR1 as MNHEY and CDR2 as SVGAGI. The CDR3 covers 13 residues. V lost 4 bases, J lost 8 bases, and 5 bases stayed unmatched. CDR3: CASSFSGGDEQFF. For the CDR3, the DNA is TGTGCCAGCAGTTTTTCTGGGGGGGATGAGCAGTTCTTC.

J is TRBJ2-1 and V is TRBV5-3, with 11 bases fitting TRBD2. TRBV5-3 is flagged as an ORF with uncertain function. This CDR3 has 16 amino acids. With V trimmed by 4 bases and J by 7 bases, 10 bases remained unmatched. The CDR3: CARSAQGLAVHNEQFF. The CDR3 bases are TGTGCCAGAAGCGCTCAGGGACTAGCGGTCCATAATGAGCAGTTCTTC.

The J gene is TRBJ1-5, the V gene TRBV7-2, with 7 bases that match TRBD1. The length of the CDR3 is 14 residues. Per the germline V gene, CDR1 is SGHTA and CDR2 is FQGNSA. V lost 1 base to trimming and J lost 8 bases; unmatched junction nucleotides: 5. DNA of the CDR3: TGTGCCAGCAGCTTAGTGACAGGGAGGGAGCCCCAGCATTTT. It translates to CASSLVTGREPQHF.

The V call is TRBV19, the J call TRBJ1-1; 8 bases match TRBD1. V trimming: 6 bases; J trimming: 0 bases; junction bases outside the gene matches: 3. This CDR3 contains 14 residues. Looked up from germline, CDR1 is LNHDA and CDR2 is SQIVND (reference sequence). In DNA, the CDR3 is TGTGCCAGTAGGCAACAGGGGGTGAACACTGAAGCTTTCTTT. Its translation is CASRQQGVNTEAFF. Using reference TRBV19 and TRBJ1-1 for the parts outside the CDR3, the full variable domain is DGGITQSPKYLFRKEGQNVTLSCEQNLNHDAMYWYRQDPGQGLRLIYYSQIVNDFQKGDIAEGYSVSREKKESFPLTVTSAQKNPTAFYLCASRQQGVNTEAFFGQGTRLTVV.